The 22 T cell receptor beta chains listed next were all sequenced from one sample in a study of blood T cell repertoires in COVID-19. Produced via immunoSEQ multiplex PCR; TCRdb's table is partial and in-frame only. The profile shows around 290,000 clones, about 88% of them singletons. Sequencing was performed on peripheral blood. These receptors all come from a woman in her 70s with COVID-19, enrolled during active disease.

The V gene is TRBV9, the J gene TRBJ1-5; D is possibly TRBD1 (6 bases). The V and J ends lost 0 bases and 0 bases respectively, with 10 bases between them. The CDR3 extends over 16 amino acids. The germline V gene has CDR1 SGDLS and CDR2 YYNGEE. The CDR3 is CASSVGSGASNQPQHF. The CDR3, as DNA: TGTGCCAGCAGCGTAGGGTCAGGGGCTAGCAATCAGCCCCAGCATTTT.

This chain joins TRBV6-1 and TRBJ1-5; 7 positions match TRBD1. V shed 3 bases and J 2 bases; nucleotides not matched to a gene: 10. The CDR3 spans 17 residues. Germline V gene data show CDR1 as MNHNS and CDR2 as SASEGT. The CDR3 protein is CASSERLGQRGNQPQHF. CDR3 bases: TGTGCCAGCAGTGAGAGATTGGGACAGAGGGGCAATCAGCCCCAGCATTTT.

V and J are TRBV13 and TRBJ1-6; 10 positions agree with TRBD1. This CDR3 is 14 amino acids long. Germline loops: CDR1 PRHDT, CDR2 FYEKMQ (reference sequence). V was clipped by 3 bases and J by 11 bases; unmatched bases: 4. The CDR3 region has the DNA TGTGCCAGCAGCTTGCTGGGACAGGGGACACCCCTCCACTTT. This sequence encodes CASSLLGQGTPLHF.

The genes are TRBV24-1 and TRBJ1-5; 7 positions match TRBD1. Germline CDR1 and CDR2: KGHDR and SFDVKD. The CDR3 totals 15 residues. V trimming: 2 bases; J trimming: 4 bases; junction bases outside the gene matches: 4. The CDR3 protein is CATSDSTGPNQPQHF. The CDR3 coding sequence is TGTGCCACCAGTGATTCGACAGGGCCAAATCAGCCCCAGCATTTT.

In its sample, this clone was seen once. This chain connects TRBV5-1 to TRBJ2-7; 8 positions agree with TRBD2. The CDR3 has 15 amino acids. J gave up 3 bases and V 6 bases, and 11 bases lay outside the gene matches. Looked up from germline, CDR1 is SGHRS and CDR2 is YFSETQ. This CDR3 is CASNPGGQNHYEQYF. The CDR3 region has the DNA TGCGCCAGCAATCCGGGGGGGCAGAACCACTACGAGCAGTACTTC.

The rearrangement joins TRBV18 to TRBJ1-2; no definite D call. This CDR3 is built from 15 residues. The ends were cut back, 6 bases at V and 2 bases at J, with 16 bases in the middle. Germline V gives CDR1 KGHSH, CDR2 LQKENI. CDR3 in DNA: TGTGCCAGCTCCCGCCGGACTGAGGGAAACTATGGCTACACCTTC. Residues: CASSRRTEGNYGYTF.

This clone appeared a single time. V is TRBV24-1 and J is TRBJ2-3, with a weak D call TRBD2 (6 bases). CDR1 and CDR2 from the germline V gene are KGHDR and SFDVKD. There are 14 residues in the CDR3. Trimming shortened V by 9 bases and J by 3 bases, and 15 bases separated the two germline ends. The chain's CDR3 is CATSGLGGTDTQYF. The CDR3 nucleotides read TGTGCCACCTCGGGTTTGGGGGGAACAGATACGCAGTATTTT.

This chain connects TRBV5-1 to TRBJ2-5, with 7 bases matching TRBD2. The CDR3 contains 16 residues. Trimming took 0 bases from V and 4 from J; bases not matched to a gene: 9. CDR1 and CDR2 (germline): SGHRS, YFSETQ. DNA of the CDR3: TGCGCCAGCAGCTTGGCGGCTAGCGGTGGGGGAGAGACCCAGTACTTC. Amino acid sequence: CASSLAASGGGETQYF.

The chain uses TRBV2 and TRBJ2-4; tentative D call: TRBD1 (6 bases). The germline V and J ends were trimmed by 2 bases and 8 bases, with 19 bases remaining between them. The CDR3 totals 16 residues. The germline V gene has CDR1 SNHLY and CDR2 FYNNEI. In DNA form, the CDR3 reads TGTGCCAGCAGTGAAACCAATACAGGGTCGTGGGACATTCAGTACTTC. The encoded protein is CASSETNTGSWDIQYF.

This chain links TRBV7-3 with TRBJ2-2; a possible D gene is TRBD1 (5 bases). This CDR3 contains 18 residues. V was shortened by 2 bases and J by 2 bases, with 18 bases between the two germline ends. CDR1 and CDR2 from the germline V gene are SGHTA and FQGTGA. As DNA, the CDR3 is TGTGCCAGCAGCTTACAAGACAGCGTTAATCTTAACACCGGGGAGCTGTTTTTT. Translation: CASSLQDSVNLNTGELFF.

CDR3 sequence: CASSPVGTGVTEAFF. The CDR3, as DNA: TGTGCCAGCTCACCCGTCGGGACAGGGGTCACTGAAGCTTTCTTT. V gene TRBV18 combines with J gene TRBJ1-1, with 10 bases that match TRBD1. The CDR3 spans 15 residues. Germline values: CDR1 KGHSH, CDR2 LQKENI. V lost 3 bases and J lost 4; bases outside the gene matches: 5.

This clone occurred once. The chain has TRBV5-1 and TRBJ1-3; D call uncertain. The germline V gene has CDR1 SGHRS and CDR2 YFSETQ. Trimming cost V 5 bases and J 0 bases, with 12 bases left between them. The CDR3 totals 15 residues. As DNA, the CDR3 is TGCGCCAGCAGGTCTGACGGAGGCTCTGGAAACACCATATATTTT. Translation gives CASRSDGGSGNTIYF.

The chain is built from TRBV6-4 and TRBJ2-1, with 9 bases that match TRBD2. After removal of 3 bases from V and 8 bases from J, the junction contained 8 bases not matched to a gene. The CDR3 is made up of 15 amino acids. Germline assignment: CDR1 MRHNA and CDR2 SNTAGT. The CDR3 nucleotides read TGTGCCAGCAGTGATAAAGCGGGGGGTCTGGATGAGCAGTTCTTC. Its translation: CASSDKAGGLDEQFF.

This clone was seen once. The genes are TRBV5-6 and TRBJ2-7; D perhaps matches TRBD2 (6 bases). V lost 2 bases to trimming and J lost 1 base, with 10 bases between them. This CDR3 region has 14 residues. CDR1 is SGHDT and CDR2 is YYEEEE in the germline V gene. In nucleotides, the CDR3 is TGTGCCAGCAGCTTCGGGACTCCATCCTACGAGCAGTACTTC. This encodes CASSFGTPSYEQYF.

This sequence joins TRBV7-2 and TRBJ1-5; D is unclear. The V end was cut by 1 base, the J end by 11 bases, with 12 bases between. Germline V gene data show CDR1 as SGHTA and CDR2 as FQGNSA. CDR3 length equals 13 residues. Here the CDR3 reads CASSLVDTKSQHF. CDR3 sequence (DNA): TGTGCCAGCAGCTTAGTCGACACCAAGTCCCAGCATTTT.

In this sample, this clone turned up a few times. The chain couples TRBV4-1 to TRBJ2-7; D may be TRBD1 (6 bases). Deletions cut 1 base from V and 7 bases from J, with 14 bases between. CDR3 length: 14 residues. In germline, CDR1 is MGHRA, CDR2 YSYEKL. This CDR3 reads CASSQGDTLREQYF. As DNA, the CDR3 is TGCGCCAGCAGCCAAGGGGACACCCTTCGTGAGCAGTACTTC.

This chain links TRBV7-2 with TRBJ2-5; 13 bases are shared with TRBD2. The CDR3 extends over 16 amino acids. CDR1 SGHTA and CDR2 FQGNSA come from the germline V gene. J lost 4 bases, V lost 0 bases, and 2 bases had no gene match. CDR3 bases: TGTGCCAGCAGCTTAGCCGGACTAGCGGGGGTAGAGACCCAGTACTTC. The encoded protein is CASSLAGLAGVETQYF.

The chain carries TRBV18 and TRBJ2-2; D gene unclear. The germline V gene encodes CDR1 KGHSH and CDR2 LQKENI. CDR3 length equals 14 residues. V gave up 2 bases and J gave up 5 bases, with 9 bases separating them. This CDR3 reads CASSPDRSTGELFF. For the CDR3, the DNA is TGTGCCAGCTCACCAGATCGCAGTACCGGGGAGCTGTTTTTT.

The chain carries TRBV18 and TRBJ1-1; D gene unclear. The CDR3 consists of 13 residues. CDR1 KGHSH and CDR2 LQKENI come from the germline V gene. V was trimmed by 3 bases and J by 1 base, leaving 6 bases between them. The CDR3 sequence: CASSPYKNTEAFF. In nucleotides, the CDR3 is TGTGCCAGCTCACCTTACAAGAACACTGAAGCTTTCTTT.

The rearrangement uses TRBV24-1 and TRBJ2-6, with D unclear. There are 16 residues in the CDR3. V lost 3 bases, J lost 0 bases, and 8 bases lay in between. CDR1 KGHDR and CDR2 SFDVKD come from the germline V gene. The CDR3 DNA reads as TGTGCCACCAGTGATACGCTCGGCTCTGGGGCCAACGTCCTGACTTTC. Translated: CATSDTLGSGANVLTF.

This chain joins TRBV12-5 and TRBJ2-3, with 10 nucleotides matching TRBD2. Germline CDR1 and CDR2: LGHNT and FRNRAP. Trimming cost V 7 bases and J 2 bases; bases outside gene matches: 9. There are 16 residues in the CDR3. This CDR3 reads CASARGSGGFTDTQYF. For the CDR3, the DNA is TGTGCTAGTGCCAGGGGTAGCGGGGGGTTCACAGATACGCAGTATTTT.

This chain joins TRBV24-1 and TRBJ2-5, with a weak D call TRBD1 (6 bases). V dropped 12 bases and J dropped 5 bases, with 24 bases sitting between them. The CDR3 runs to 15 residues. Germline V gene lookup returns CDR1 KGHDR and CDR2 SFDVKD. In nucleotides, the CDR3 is TGTGCCCTCGCTGCGGACAGTAGGGTTGGGGAGACCCAGTACTTC. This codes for CALAADSRVGETQYF.